Sequencing of this T cell receptor beta chain was carried out in a study of T-cell reconstitution after alpha-beta-depleted transplantation in children. Trimming left V 3 bases short and J 8 bases short, with 6 bases between. This CDR3 region has 11 residues. The germline V gene encodes CDR1 SGHDT and CDR2 YYEEEE. The TCRbeta library was prepared with unique molecular identifiers. MiXCR, run by TCRdb on the PCR reads, gives a single entry per CDR3 protein. The sample has about 610,000 distinct CDR3 sequences, roughly a tenth seen once. This clonotype was observed a handful of times. This clonotype originated in a human donor who donated a stem cell graft to a child with acute myeloid leukemia. The chain is built from TRBV5-6 and TRBJ2-1, with no clear D. Sequenced here: PBMCs from the stem cell graft donor, sampled from the stem cell graft. The CDR3 nucleotides are TGTGCCAGCAGCTGGAGTGATGAGCAGTTCTTC. As protein: CASSWSDEQFF.